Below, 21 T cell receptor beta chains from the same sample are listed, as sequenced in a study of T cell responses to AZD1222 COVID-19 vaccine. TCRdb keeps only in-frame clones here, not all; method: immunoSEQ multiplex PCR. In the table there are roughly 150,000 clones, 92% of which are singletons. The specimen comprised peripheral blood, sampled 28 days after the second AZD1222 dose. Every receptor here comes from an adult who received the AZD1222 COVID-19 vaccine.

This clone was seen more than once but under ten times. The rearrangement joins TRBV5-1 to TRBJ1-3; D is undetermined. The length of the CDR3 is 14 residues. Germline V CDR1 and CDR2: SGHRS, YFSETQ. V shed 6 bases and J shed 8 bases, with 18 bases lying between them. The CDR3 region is CASKGSSSGDTIYF. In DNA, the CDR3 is TGCGCCAGCAAAGGCTCAAGTAGCGGGGACACCATATATTTT.

CDR3 amino acids: CASSVEALGTVDTGELFF. In DNA form, the CDR3 reads TGTGCCAGCAGCGTAGAGGCCCTTGGGACAGTTGACACCGGGGAGCTGTTTTTT. The genes are TRBV9 and TRBJ2-2, with 7 bases lining up with TRBD1. The CDR3 is made up of 18 amino acids. Germline-derived CDR1 and CDR2 are SGDLS and YYNGEE. V gave up 0 bases and J gave up 3 bases; unmatched junction bases: 11. Together with reference TRBV9 and TRBJ2-2, the CDR3 gives the full variable domain: DSGVTQTPKHLITATGQRVTLRCSPRSGDLSVYWYQQSLDQGLQFLIQYYNGEERAKGNILERFSAQQFPDLHSELNLSSLELGDSALYFCASSVEALGTVDTGELFFGEGSRLTVL.

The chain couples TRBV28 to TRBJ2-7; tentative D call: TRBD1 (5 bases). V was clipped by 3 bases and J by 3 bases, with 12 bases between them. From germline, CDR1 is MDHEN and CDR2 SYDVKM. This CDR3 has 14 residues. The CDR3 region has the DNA TGTGCCAGCAGTTTTCAGGGTTCGGGCTACGAGCAGTACTTC. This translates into CASSFQGSGYEQYF.

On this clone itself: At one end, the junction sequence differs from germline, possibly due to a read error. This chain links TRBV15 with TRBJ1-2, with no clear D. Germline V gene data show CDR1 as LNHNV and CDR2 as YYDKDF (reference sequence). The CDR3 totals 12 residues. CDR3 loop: CATSRDNAERDF. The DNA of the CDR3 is TGTGCCACCAGCAGAGATAATGCAGAGCGTGATTTC.

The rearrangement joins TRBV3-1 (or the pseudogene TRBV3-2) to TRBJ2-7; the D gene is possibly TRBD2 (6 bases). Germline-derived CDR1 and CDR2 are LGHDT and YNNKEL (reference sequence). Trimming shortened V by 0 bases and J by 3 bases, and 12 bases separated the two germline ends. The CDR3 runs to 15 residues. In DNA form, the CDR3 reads TGTGCCAGCAGCCAAGATCGGGACTTAATCTACGAGCAGTACTTC. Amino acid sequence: CASSQDRDLIYEQYF.

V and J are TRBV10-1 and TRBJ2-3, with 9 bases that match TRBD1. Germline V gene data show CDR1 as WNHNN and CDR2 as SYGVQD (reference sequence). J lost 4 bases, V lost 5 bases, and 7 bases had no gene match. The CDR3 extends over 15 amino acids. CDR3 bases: TGCGCCAGCAGTCGGACAGGGGCTCATCCAGATACGCAGTATTTT. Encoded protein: CASSRTGAHPDTQYF.

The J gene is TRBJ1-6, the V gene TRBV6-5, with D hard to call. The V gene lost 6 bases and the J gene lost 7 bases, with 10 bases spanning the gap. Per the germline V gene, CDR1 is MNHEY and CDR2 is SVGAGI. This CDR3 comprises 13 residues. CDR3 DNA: TGTGCCAGCAGCATCCTAGGAAATTCACCCCTCCACTTT. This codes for CASSILGNSPLHF.

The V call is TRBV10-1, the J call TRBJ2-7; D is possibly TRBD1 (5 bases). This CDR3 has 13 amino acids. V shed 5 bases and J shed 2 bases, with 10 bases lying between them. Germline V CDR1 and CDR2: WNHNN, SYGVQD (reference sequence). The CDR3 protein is CASSSTATYEQYF. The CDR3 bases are TGCGCCAGCAGTTCGACAGCCACCTACGAGCAGTACTTC.

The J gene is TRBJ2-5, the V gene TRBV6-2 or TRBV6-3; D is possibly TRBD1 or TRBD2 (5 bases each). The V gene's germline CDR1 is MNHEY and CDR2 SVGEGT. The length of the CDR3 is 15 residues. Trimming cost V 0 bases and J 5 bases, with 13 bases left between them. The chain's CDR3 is CASSYSVGGSETQYF. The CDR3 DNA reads TGTGCCAGCAGTTACTCCGTTGGGGGATCGGAGACCCAGTACTTC.

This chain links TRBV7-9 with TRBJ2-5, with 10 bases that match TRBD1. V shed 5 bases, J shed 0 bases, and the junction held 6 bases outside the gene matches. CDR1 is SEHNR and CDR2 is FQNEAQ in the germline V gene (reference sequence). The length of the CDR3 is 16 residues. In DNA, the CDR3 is TGTGCCAGCAGCCCCGCGGGACAGGGGTACCAAGAGACCCAGTACTTC. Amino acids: CASSPAGQGYQETQYF. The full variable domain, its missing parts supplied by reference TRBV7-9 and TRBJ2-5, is DTGVSQNPRHKITKRGQNVTFRCDPISEHNRLYWYRQTLGQGPEFLTYFQNEAQLEKSRLLSDRFSAERPKGSFSTLEIQRTEQGDSAMYLCASSPAGQGYQETQYFGPGTRLLVL.

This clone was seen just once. The CDR3 bases are TGTGCCAGCAGCTCACAGGGCTACGAGCAGTACTTC. As protein: CASSSQGYEQYF. V gene TRBV11-3 combines with J gene TRBJ2-7, with a weak D call TRBD1 (6 bases). Germline V gene lookup returns CDR1 SGHNT and CDR2 YENEEA. Trimming stripped 4 bases from V and 3 bases from J, with 7 bases between. The CDR3 sequence is 12 residues long. Supplemented by reference TRBV11-3 and TRBJ2-7, the full variable domain reads EAGVVQSPRYKIIEKKQPVAFWCNPISGHNTLYWYLQNLGQGPELLIRYENEEAVDDSQLPKDRFSAERLKGVDSTLKIQPAELGDSAVYLCASSSQGYEQYFGPGTRLTVT.

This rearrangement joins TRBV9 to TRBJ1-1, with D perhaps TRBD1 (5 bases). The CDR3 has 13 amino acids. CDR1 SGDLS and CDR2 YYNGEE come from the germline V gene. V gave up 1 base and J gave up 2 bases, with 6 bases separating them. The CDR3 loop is CASSVTGNTEAFF. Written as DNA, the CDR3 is TGTGCCAGCAGCGTAACAGGAAACACTGAAGCTTTCTTT.

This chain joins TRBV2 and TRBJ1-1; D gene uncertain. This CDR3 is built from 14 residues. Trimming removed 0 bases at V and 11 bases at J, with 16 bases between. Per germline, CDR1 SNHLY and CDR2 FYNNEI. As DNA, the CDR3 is TGTGCCAGCAGTGAAGCGCGAACCTCTGGAGGGGCTTTCTTT. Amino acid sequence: CASSEARTSGGAFF.

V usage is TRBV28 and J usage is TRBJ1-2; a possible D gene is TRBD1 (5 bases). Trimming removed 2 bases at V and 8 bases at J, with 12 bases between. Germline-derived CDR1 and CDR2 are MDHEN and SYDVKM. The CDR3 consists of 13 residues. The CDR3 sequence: CASSLEAGNGYTF. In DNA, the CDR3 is TGTGCCAGCAGTTTAGAGGCAGGGAACGGCTACACCTTC.

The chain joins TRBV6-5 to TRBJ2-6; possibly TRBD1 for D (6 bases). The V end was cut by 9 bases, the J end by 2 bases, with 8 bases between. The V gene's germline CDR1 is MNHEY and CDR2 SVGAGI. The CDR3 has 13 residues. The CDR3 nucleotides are TGTGCCAGTACAGGGACTGGGGCCAACGTCCTGACTTTC. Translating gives CASTGTGANVLTF.

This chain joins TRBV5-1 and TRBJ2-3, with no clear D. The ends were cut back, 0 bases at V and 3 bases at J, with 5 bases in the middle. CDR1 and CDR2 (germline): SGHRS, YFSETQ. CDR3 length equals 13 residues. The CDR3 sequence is CASSLDLTDTQYF. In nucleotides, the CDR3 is TGCGCCAGCAGCTTGGACTTGACAGATACGCAGTATTTT.

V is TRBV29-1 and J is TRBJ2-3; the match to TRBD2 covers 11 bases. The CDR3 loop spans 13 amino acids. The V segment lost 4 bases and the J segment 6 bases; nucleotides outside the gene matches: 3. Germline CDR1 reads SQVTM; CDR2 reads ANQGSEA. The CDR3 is CSVVTSGMDTQYF. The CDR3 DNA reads TGCAGCGTTGTGACTAGCGGGATGGATACGCAGTATTTT.

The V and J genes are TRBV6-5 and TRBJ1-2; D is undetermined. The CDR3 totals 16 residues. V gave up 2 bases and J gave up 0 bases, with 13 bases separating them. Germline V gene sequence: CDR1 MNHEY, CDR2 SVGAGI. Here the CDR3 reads CASSYNLPTANYGYTF. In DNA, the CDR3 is TGTGCCAGCAGTTACAACCTTCCTACAGCTAACTATGGCTACACCTTC.

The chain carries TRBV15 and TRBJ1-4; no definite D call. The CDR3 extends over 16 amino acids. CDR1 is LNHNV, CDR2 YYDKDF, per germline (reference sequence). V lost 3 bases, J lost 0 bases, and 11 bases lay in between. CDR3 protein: CATSSWIGPTNEKLFF. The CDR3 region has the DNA TGTGCCACCAGCAGCTGGATCGGCCCAACTAATGAAAAACTGTTTTTT. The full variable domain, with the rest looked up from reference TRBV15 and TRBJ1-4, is DAMVIQNPRYQVTQFGKPVTLSCSQTLNHNVMYWYQQKSSQAPKLLFHYYDKDFNNEADTPDNFQSRRPNTSFCFLDIRSPGLGDTAMYLCATSSWIGPTNEKLFFGSGTQLSVL.

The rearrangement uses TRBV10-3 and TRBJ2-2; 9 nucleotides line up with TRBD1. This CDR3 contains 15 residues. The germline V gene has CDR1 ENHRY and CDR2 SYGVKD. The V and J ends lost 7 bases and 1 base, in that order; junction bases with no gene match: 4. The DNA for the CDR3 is TGTGCCATCAAACCGGGACAGGGGAACACCGGGGAGCTGTTTTTT. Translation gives CAIKPGQGNTGELFF.

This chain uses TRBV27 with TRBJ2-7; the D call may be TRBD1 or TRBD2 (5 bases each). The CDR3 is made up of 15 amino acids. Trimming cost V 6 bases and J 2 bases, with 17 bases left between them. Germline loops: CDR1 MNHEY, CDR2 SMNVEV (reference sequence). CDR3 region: CASRGSWDGAYEQYF. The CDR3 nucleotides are TGTGCCAGCAGGGGATCATGGGACGGCGCCTACGAGCAGTACTTC.